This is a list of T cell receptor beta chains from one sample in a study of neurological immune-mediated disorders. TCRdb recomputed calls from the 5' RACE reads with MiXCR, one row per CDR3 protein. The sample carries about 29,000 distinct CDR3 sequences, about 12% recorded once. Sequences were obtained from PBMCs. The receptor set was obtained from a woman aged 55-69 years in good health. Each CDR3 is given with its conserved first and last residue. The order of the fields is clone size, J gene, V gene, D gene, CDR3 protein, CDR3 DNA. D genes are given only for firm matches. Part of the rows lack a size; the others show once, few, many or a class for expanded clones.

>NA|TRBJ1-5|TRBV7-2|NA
CASCLGGNQPQHF
TGTGCTAGCTGCTTAGGGGGAAATCAGCCCCAGCATTTT
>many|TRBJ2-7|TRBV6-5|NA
CASRSSVGPYEQYF
TGTGCCAGCAGGTCTAGCGTAGGTCCCTACGAGCAGTACTTC
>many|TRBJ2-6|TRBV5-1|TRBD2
CASTPRGAGANVLTF
TGCGCCAGCACCCCCCGGGGGGCTGGGGCCAACGTCCTGACTTTC
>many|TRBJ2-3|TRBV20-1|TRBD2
CSAPRRGLAGVGGTDTQYF
TGCAGTGCACCTAGGCGGGGACTAGCGGGGGTTGGGGGCACAGATACGCAGTATTTT
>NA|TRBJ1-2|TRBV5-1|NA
CASSPTPLGGSSSYTF
TGCGCCAGCAGCCCGACGCCCTTAGGGGGGTCGAGTAGCTACACCTTC
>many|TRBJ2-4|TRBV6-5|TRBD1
CASSRDRARVKNIQYF
TGTGCCAGCAGTCGGGACAGGGCGAGAGTCAAAAACATTCAGTACTTC
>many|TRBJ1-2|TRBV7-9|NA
CASSLEGGYTF
TGTGCCAGCAGCTTAGAAGGTGGCTACACCTTC
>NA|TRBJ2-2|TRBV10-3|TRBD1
CAINTGGITGELFF
TGTGCCATCAATACAGGGGGCATCACCGGGGAGCTGTTTTTT
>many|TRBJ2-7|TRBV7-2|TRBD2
CASSLWASGLLEQYF
TGTGCCAGCAGCTTATGGGCTAGCGGCCTTCTCGAGCAGTACTTC
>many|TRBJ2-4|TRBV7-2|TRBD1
CASSLPGQGKGLIVF
TGTGCCAGCAGCTTACCGGGACAGGGGAAGGGGTTAATTGTTTTC
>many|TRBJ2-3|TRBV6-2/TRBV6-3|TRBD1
CASSPWTGESDTQYF
TGTGCCAGCAGCCCTTGGACAGGGGAATCAGATACGCAGTATTTT
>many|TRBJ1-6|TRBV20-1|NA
CSASAGQGTSPLHF
TGCAGTGCTAGTGCCGGGCAGGGGACGTCACCCCTCCACTTT
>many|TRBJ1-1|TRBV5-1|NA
CASRNRGTNTEAFF
TGCGCCAGCAGAAATCGGGGGACGAACACTGAAGCTTTCTTT
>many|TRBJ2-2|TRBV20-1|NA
CSGRRGSGELFF
TGCAGTGGAAGAAGGGGATCCGGGGAGCTGTTTTTT
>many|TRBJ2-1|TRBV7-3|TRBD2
CASSPRPGRGALFEQFF
TGTGCCAGCAGCCCGCGCCCTGGGCGGGGGGCCCTCTTCGAGCAGTTCTTC
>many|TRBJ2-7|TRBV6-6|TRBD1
CATSRDSSYEQYF
TGTGCCACCTCACGGGACAGTTCCTACGAGCAGTACTTC
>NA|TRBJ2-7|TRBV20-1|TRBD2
CSATKQLAGWKEQYF
TGCAGTGCTACGAAACAGCTAGCGGGGTGGAAAGAGCAGTACTTC
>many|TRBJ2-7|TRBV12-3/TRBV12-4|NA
CAITRGYNYEQYF
TGTGCCATTACTCGGGGCTATAACTACGAGCAGTACTTC
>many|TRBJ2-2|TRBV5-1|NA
CASRTGPGGGELFF
TGCGCCAGCAGAACAGGGCCCGGCGGCGGGGAGCTGTTTTTT
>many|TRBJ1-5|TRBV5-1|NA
CASSLEGVQPQHF
TGCGCCAGCAGCTTGGAAGGAGTTCAGCCCCAGCATTTT
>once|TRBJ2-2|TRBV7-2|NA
CASSSRQDTGELFF
TGTGCCAGCAGCTCTCGACAGGACACCGGGGAGCTGTTTTTT
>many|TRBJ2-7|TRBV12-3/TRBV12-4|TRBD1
CASSSGTGLDEQYF
TGTGCCAGCAGTTCCGGGACAGGGTTAGACGAGCAGTACTTC
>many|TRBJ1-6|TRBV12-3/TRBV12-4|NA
CASRWGSYNSPLHF
TGTGCCAGCAGGTGGGGCTCCTATAATTCACCCCTCCACTTT
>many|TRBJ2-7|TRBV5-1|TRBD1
CASSLGGQGGYEQYF
TGCGCCAGCAGCTTAGGAGGACAGGGAGGCTACGAGCAGTACTTC
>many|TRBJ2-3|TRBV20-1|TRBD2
CSALLAGADTDTQYF
TGCAGTGCTTTACTAGCGGGGGCCGACACAGATACGCAGTATTTT
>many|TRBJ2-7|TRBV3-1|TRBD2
CASSQGGLAAPYEQYF
TGTGCCAGCAGCCAAGGAGGACTAGCGGCGCCCTACGAGCAGTACTTC
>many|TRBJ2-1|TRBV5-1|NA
CASSPRGDEQFF
TGCGCCAGCAGCCCCAGGGGTGATGAGCAGTTCTTC
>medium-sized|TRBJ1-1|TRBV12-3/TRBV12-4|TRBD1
CATTWAGQGLTEAFF
TGTGCCACCACGTGGGCGGGACAGGGGTTAACTGAAGCTTTCTTT
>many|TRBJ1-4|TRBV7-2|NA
CASSFRASEKLFF
TGTGCCAGCAGCTTCCGTGCGAGTGAAAAACTGTTTTTT
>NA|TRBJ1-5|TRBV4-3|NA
CASSLGLGSNKPQHF
TGCGCCAGCAGCCTCGGACTCGGGAGCAATAAGCCCCAGCATTTT
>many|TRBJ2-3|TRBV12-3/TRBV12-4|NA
CASSFQAGGTDTQYF
TGTGCCAGCAGTTTTCAGGCAGGGGGCACAGATACGCAGTATTTT
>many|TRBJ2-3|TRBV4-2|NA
CASSQGRGADTQYF
TGTGCCAGCAGCCAAGGAAGGGGTGCAGATACGCAGTATTTT
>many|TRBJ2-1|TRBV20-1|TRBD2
CSARDPISGGAYNEQFF
TGCAGTGCTAGAGATCCAATCAGCGGGGGGGCCTACAATGAGCAGTTCTTC
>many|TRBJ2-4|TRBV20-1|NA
CSAGTQAAKNIQYF
TGCAGTGCTGGGACCCAGGCGGCAAAAAACATTCAGTACTTC
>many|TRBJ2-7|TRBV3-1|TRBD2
CASSQDLSAGLSYEQYF
TGTGCCAGCAGCCAAGATTTATCAGCGGGGCTCTCCTACGAGCAGTACTTC
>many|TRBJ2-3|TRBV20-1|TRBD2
CSARDRGGGALDTQYF
TGCAGTGCTAGAGATAGAGGCGGGGGGGCGTTAGATACGCAGTATTTT
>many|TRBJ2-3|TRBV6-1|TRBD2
CASRGRLAVTITDTQYF
TGTGCCAGCAGGGGCAGACTAGCGGTTACTATCACAGATACGCAGTATTTT
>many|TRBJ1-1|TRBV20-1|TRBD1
CSARNSGTGAFF
TGCAGTGCTAGAAATTCCGGGACAGGGGCTTTCTTT
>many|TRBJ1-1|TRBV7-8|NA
CASAPLGTKNTEAFF
TGTGCCAGCGCGCCCTTGGGGACAAAGAACACTGAAGCTTTCTTT
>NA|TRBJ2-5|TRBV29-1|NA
CSVGRGTANQETQYF
TGCAGCGTGGGGCGGGGGACAGCAAACCAAGAGACCCAGTACTTC
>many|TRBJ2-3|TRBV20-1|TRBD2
CSARGLAATDTQYF
TGCAGTGCTAGAGGACTAGCGGCCACAGATACGCAGTATTTT
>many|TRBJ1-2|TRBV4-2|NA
CASSQRGPAYGYTF
TGTGCCAGCTCCCAAAGGGGCCCAGCCTATGGCTACACCTTC
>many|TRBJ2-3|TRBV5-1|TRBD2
CASGPTSGGPTDTQYF
TGCGCCAGCGGACCAACCAGCGGGGGACCCACAGATACGCAGTATTTT
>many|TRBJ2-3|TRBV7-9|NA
CASSLADSTDTQYF
TGTGCCAGCAGCTTAGCGGATAGCACAGATACGCAGTATTTT
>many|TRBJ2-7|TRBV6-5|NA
CASSTDRRSSYEQYF
TGTGCCAGCAGTACCGACAGGCGCAGCTCCTACGAGCAGTACTTC
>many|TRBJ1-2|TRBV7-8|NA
CASSRPNYGYTF
TGTGCCAGCAGCCGCCCGAACTATGGCTACACCTTC
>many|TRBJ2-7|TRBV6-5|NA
CASGTYEQYF
TGTGCCAGCGGGACATACGAGCAGTACTTC
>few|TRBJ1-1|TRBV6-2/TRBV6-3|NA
CASSYSREGWSTEAFF
TGTGCCAGCAGTTATTCGAGGGAGGGCTGGAGCACTGAAGCTTTCTTT
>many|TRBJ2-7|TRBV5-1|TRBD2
CASSLAGGRDEQYF
TGCGCCAGCAGCTTGGCCGGAGGGAGGGACGAGCAGTACTTC
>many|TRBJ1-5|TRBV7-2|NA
CASKASNQPQHF
TGTGCCAGCAAGGCATCGAACCAGCCCCAGCATTTT
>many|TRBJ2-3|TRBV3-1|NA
CASSLSSDTQYF
TGTGCCAGCAGCCTAAGTTCGGATACGCAGTATTTT
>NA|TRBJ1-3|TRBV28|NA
CASSYGSGNTIYF
TGTGCCAGCAGTTATGGTTCTGGAAACACCATATATTTT
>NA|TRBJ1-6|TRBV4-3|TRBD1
CANSQGQGSYNSPIHF
TGCGCCAACAGCCAAGGACAGGGCTCCTATAATTCACCCATCCACTTT
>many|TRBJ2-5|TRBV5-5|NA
CASSLWVPQETQYF
TGTGCCAGCAGCTTGTGGGTCCCCCAAGAGACCCAGTACTTC